This T cell receptor beta chain was sequenced during a study of T-cell reconstitution after alpha-beta-depleted transplantation in children. Unique molecular identifiers were incorporated into the prepared TCRbeta library. TCRdb re-called the PCR reads through MiXCR, storing one row per CDR3 protein. The sample records approximately 400,000 distinct CDR3 sequences, 15% to 20% being singletons. General observations from the study: It was reported that alpha-beta T cells came from several hundred expanded graft clones (about two months after transplant). The main origin of T-cell counts and diversity one year after transplant was newly produced T cells. Surviving thymic progenitors and recipient T cells were the source of high TCRbeta diversity at day 60 in some patients.

About this clonotype: Antigen unknown.

From germline, CDR1 is DFQATT and CDR2 SNEGSKA (reference sequence). Deletions cut 2 bases from V and 8 bases from J, with 12 bases between. The CDR3 loop spans 13 amino acids. This sample comprised PBMCs, mostly from graft donor cells, obtained 360 days after TCRalphabeta/CD19-depleted stem cell transplant. This receptor was identified in a boy younger than two who had a stem cell transplant for Wiskott-Aldrich syndrome, so the T cells may come from the graft donor. The rearrangement uses TRBV20-1 and TRBJ2-2; D unresolved. The DNA of the CDR3 is TGCAGTGCTAGATGGTCCTCGTTGGGGGAGCTGTTTTTT. Its translation is CSARWSSLGELFF.